These 11 T cell receptor beta chains were all obtained from the same sample, sequenced in a study of OX40 agonist ivuxolimab in advanced cancers. Receptors were amplified or captured by the immunoSEQ multiplex PCR assay. TCRdb provides this immuneACCESS table in a form limited to in-frame rearrangements. Some clones are lacking; in checked studies, under half of them reflect an unresolved V gene, and why the rest are absent is not known. The sample table holds roughly 61,000 clones, of which 88% were seen once. The top ten constitute approximately 3.5% of the sample. Sequencing used CD4+ or CD8+ T cells sorted from blood, obtained in a trial of the OX40 agonist ivuxolimab. Receptors were obtained from an adult with an advanced solid tumor such as melanoma, head and neck, liver or kidney cancer.

This chain uses TRBV7-9 with TRBJ2-7; no reliable D call. Trimming removed 1 base at V and 6 bases at J, with 7 bases between. The CDR3 totals 12 residues. CDR1 is SEHNR and CDR2 is FQNEAQ in the germline V gene (reference sequence). DNA of the CDR3: TGTGCCAGCAGCTTAGAAAATGGCGAGCAGTACTTC. Its translation is CASSLENGEQYF.

The chain is built from TRBV6-5 and TRBJ1-3; perhaps TRBD1 as D (6 bases). Between the trimmed V and J ends, which lost 6 bases and 3 bases, there was a span of 15 bases. This CDR3 is 15 amino acids long. Per the germline V gene, CDR1 is MNHEY and CDR2 is SVGAGI. The DNA of the CDR3 is TGTGCCAGCAGCCGGTCCCGGGACAATGGAAACACCATATATTTT. Translation gives CASSRSRDNGNTIYF.

The gene calls are TRBV5-1 and TRBJ1-4; the match to TRBD1 covers 9 bases. V trimming: 5 bases; J trimming: 8 bases; junction bases outside the gene matches: 4. This CDR3 has 13 amino acids. Germline V gene sequence: CDR1 SGHRS, CDR2 YFSETQ. CDR3 region: CASRQGAREKLFF. The CDR3 DNA follows: TGCGCCAGCAGACAGGGGGCGAGAGAAAAACTGTTTTTT.

The rearrangement joins TRBV14 to TRBJ2-3; either TRBD1 or TRBD2 may fit D (6 bases each). Germline V gives CDR1 SGHDN, CDR2 FVKESK. The CDR3 length is 15 residues. V was cut by 3 bases and J by 4 bases, with 14 bases left in between. The CDR3 spells CASSQVGGRPDTQYF. In DNA form, the CDR3 reads TGTGCCAGCAGCCAGGTGGGGGGCCGGCCAGATACGCAGTATTTT. The whole variable domain, remainder taken from reference TRBV14 and TRBJ2-3, is EAGVTQFPSHSVIEKGQTVTLRCDPISGHDNLYWYRRVMGKEIKFLLHFVKESKQDESGMPNNRFLAERTGGTYSTLKVQPAELEDSGVYFCASSQVGGRPDTQYFGPGTRLTVL.

V gene TRBV4-3 combines with J gene TRBJ2-7; possible D gene TRBD1, 5 bases. CDR1 and CDR2 from the germline V gene are LGHNA and YSLEER. V lost 1 base and J 0 bases, leaving 10 bases between the germline ends. The CDR3 is made up of 15 amino acids. The CDR3 region is CASSQVSDSSYEQYF. The CDR3 nucleotides read TGCGCCAGCAGCCAAGTAAGTGACAGCTCCTACGAGCAGTACTTC.

This clone turned up a few times. The V gene is TRBV29-1, the J gene TRBJ2-3; D uncertain. The length of the CDR3 is 11 residues. Trimming shortened V by 7 bases and J by 1 base, and 6 bases separated the two germline ends. Germline V gene data show CDR1 as SQVTM and CDR2 as ANQGSEA. The CDR3 spells CSGPRTDTQYF. The CDR3 nucleotides read TGCAGCGGGCCCCGCACAGATACGCAGTATTTT.

The chain uses TRBV6-5 and TRBJ2-5; the D gene is possibly TRBD1 (6 bases). CDR1 MNHEY and CDR2 SVGAGI come from the germline V gene. V dropped 7 bases and J dropped 1 base, with 13 bases sitting between them. The CDR3 is 14 residues long. Here the CDR3 reads CASTDRTVQETQYF. CDR3 in DNA: TGTGCCAGCACAGACAGGACCGTCCAAGAGACCCAGTACTTC.

This chain links TRBV19 with TRBJ1-1; 8 bases align to TRBD1. CDR1 is LNHDA, CDR2 SQIVND, per germline (reference sequence). The CDR3 is made up of 16 amino acids. V gave up 2 bases and J gave up 1 base; unmatched junction bases: 6. The CDR3: CASSISRQGWNTEAFF. The CDR3, as DNA: TGTGCCAGTAGTATATCCCGACAGGGGTGGAACACTGAAGCTTTCTTT.

The rearrangement joins TRBV29-1 to TRBJ2-7; 10 nucleotides align to TRBD2. Germline V gene lookup returns CDR1 SQVTM and CDR2 ANQGSEA. The CDR3 covers 14 residues. V shed 4 bases, J shed 2 bases, and the junction held 5 bases outside the gene matches. The CDR3 bases are TGCAGCGTTGGTAGGCTAGCGGGAGCCTACGAGCAGTACTTC. Amino acid sequence: CSVGRLAGAYEQYF.

The V and J genes are TRBV30 and TRBJ1-4; perhaps TRBD1 as D (6 bases). This CDR3 has 15 amino acids. The V gene lost 2 bases and the J gene lost 7 bases, with 17 bases spanning the gap. The V gene's germline CDR1 is GTSNPN and CDR2 SVGIG (reference sequence). The CDR3 nucleotides are TGTGCCTGGAGTACAATCGGCACAGGGTCTGAAAAACTGTTTTTT. Its translation is CAWSTIGTGSEKLFF. The full variable domain, rest sourced from reference TRBV30 and TRBJ1-4, is SQTIHQWPATLVQPVGSPLSLECTVEGTSNPNLYWYRQAAGRGLQLLFYSVGIGQISSEVPQNLSASRPQDRQFILSSKKLLLSDSGFYLCAWSTIGTGSEKLFFGSGTQLSVL.

This chain uses TRBV28 with TRBJ2-3; possibly TRBD2 for D (5 bases). V was clipped by 5 bases and J by 6 bases, with 18 bases between them. Germline V gives CDR1 MDHEN, CDR2 SYDVKM. CDR3 length equals 15 residues. CDR3 bases: TGTGCCAGCAGTGAGGGATGGAGATTATTCGATACGCAGTATTTT. The encoded protein is CASSEGWRLFDTQYF.